This TCR beta chain came from a study of beta chain features in type 1 diabetes. This clone was found many times. What it recognizes is unknown. Overall study results and limits: For Type 1 diabetes patients, all four CD4+ subsets carried TCRB CDR3s that were moderately but significantly shorter.

Investigators reverse transcribed all isolated RNA, so they sequenced expressed TCRB transcripts. Generated by immunoSEQ multiplex PCR, the TCRdb table keeps only in-frame clones and is missing some. The data show some 150,000 clones, 6.9% seen once. Germline V gene data show CDR1 as KGHSH and CDR2 as LQKENI. The CDR3 runs to 14 residues. J lost 10 bases, V lost 8 bases, and 9 bases had no gene match. A heparinised blood draw that averaged about 120 mL was obtained once from each donor. V usage is TRBV18 and J usage is TRBJ2-1; TRBD1 matches at 12 bases. Sequenced material: central memory CD4+ T cells from blood. The origin of this receptor is a woman aged 25 to 39 in good health. The CDR3 region is CASAPGQGAGEQFF. The CDR3 region has the DNA TGTGCCAGCGCCCCGGGACAGGGGGCGGGCGAGCAGTTCTTC.